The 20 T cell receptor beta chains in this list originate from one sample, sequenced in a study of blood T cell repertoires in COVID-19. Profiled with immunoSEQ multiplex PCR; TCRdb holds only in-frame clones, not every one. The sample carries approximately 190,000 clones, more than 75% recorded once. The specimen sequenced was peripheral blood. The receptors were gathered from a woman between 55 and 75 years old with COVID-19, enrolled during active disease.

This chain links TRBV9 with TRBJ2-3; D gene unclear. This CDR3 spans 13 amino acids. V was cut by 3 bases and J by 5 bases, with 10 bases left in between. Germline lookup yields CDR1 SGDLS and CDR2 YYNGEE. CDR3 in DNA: TGTGCCAGCAGCGCCGCCCCGAGAGATACGCAGTATTTT. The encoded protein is CASSAAPRDTQYF. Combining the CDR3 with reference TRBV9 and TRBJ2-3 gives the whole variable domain DSGVTQTPKHLITATGQRVTLRCSPRSGDLSVYWYQQSLDQGLQFLIQYYNGEERAKGNILERFSAQQFPDLHSELNLSSLELGDSALYFCASSAAPRDTQYFGPGTRLTVL.

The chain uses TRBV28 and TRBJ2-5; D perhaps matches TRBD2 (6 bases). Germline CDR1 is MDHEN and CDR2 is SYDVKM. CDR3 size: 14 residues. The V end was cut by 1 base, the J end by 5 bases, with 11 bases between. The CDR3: CASSLFRGRETQYF. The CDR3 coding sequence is TGTGCCAGCAGTTTATTTCGGGGGAGGGAGACCCAGTACTTC.

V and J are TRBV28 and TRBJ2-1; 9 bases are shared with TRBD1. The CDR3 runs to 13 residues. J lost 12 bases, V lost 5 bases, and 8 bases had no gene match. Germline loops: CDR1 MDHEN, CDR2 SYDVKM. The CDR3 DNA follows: TGTGCCAGCAGTCCCGGACAGGGGTTAGGGCAGTTCTTC. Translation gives CASSPGQGLGQFF.

In DNA form, the CDR3 reads TGTGCCAGCAGCCGGACCACAGGGGTTGGCTACACCTTC. Translation: CASSRTTGVGYTF. This chain connects TRBV5-4 to TRBJ1-2; 7 bases line up with TRBD1. CDR1 SGHNT and CDR2 YYREEE come from the germline V gene (reference sequence). V dropped 4 bases and J dropped 7; count of bases not matched to a gene: 7. This CDR3 is built from 13 residues.

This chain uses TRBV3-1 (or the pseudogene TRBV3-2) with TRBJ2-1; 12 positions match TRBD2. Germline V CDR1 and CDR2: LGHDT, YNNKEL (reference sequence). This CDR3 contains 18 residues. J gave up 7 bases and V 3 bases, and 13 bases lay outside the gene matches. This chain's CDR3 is CASSQGMTTSGRSNEQFF. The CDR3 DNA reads TGTGCCAGCAGCCAGGGGATGACGACTAGCGGGAGAAGTAATGAGCAGTTCTTC.

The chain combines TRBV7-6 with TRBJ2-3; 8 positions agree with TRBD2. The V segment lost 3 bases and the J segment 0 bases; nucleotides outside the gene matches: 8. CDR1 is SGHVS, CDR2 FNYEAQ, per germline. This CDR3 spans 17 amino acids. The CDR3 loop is CASSFGAGGTSTDTQYF. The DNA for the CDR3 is TGTGCCAGCAGCTTCGGGGCGGGAGGAACTAGCACAGATACGCAGTATTTT.

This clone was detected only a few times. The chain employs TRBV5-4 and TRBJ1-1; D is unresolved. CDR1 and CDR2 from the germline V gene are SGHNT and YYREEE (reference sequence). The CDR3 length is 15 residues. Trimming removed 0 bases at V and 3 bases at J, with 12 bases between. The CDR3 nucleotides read TGTGCCAGCAGCTTGGTACCCGGTGCGGACACTGAAGCTTTCTTT. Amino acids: CASSLVPGADTEAFF.

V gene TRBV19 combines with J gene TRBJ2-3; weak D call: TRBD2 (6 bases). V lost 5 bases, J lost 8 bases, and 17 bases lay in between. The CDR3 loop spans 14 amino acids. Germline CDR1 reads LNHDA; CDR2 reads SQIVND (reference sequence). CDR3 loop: CASSGRGSTGTQYF. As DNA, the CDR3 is TGTGCCAGTAGTGGCCGGGGGTCCACGGGTACGCAGTATTTT.

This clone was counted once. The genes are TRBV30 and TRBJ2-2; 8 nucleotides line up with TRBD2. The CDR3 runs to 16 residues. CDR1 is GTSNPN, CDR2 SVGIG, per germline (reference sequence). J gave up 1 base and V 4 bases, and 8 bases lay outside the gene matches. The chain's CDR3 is CAWNRRTSGNTGELFF. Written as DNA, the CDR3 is TGTGCCTGGAACCGGAGAACTAGCGGGAACACCGGGGAGCTGTTTTTT.

The CDR3 spells CASSLRGQETQYF. As DNA, the CDR3 is TGTGCCAGCAGCTTAAGGGGACAAGAGACCCAGTACTTC. The V gene is TRBV3-1 (or the pseudogene TRBV3-2), the J gene TRBJ2-5; D is possibly TRBD1 (5 bases). V dropped 5 bases and J dropped 2 bases, with 9 bases sitting between them. CDR1 LGHDT and CDR2 YNNKEL come from the germline V gene (reference sequence). The CDR3 is 13 amino acids.

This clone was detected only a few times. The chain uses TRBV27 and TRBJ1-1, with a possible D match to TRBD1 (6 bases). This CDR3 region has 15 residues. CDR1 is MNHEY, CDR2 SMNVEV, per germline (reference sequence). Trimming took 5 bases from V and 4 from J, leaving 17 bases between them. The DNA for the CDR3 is TGTGCCAGCAGTCACCTACAGGGCGGGGGCACTGAAGCTTTCTTT. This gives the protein CASSHLQGGGTEAFF.

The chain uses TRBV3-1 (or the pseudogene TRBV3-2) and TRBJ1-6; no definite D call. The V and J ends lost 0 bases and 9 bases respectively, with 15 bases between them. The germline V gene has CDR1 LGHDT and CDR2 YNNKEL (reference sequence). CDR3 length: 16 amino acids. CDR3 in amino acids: CASSQDSVVGSSPLHF. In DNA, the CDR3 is TGTGCCAGCAGCCAAGATAGCGTCGTGGGTAGTTCACCCCTCCACTTT.

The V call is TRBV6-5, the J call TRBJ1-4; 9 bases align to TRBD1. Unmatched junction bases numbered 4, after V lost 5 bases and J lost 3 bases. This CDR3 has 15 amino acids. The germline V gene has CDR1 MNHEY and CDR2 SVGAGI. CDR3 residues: CASSPRQGANEKLFF. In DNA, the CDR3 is TGTGCCAGCAGTCCCAGACAGGGGGCTAATGAAAAACTGTTTTTT.

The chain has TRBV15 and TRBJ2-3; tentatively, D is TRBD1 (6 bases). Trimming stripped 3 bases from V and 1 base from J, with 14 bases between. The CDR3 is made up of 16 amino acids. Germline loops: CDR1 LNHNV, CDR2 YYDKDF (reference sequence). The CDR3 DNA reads TGTGCCACCAGCAGTGGAAAAGAGGGGGGCACAGATACGCAGTATTTT. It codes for CATSSGKEGGTDTQYF.

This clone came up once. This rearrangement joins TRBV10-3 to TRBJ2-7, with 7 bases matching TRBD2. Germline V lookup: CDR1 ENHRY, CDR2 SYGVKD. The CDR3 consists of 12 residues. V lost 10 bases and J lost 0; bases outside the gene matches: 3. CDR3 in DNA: TGTGCCACTCGGGACTACTCCTACGAGCAGTACGTC. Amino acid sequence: CATRDYSYEQYV.

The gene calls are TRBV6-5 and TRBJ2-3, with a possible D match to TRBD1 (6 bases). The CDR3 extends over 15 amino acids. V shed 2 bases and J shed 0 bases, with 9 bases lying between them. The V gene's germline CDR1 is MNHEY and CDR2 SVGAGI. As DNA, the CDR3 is TGTGCCAGCAGTTACGACAGGACTAGCACAGATACGCAGTATTTT. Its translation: CASSYDRTSTDTQYF.

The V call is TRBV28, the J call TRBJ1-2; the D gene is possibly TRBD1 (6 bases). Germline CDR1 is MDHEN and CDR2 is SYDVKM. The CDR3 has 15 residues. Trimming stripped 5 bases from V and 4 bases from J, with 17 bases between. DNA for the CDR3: TGTGCCAGCAGTCTTAAACCGGACAGCGTCTATGGCTACACCTTC. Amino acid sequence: CASSLKPDSVYGYTF.

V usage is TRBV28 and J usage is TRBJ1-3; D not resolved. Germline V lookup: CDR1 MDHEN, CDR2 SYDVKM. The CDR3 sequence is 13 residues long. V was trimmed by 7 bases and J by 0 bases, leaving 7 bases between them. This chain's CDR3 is CASMRFSGNTIYF. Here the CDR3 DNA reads TGTGCCAGCATGAGGTTCTCTGGAAACACCATATATTTT. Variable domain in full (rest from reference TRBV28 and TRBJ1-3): DVKVTQSSRYLVKRTGEKVFLECVQDMDHENMFWYRQDPGLGLRLIYFSYDVKMKEKGDIPEGYSVSREKKERFSLILESASTNQTSMYLCASMRFSGNTIYFGEGSWLTVV.

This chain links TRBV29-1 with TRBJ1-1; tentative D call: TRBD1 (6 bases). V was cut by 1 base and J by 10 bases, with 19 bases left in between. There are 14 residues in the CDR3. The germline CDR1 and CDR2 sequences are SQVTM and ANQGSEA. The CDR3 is CSVEGGVGGGRAFF. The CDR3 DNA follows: TGCAGCGTTGAAGGGGGAGTAGGTGGGGGCAGAGCTTTCTTT.

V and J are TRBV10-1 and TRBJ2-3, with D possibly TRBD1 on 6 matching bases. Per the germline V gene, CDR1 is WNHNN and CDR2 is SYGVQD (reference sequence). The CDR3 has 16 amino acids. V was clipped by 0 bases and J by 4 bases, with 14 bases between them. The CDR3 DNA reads TGCGCCAGCAGTGAGTCTAGAACAGGGCGGCCAGATACGCAGTATTTT. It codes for CASSESRTGRPDTQYF.